The 5 T cell receptor beta chains below were found in one sample sequenced in a study of T cells in Graves' hyperthyroidism and ophthalmopathy. The investigators amplified TCR beta CDR3 regions from RNA transcripts. HTBI primers drove first-round RT-PCR of the TCR CDR3. From the multiplex PCR reads, TCRdb called clonotypes with MiXCR, one entry per CDR3 protein. The table has 300,000 to 350,000 distinct CDR3 sequences, around 18% seen once. The sample comprised blood. These TCRs come from a middle-aged woman with Graves' ophthalmopathy.

This clonotype was seen more than once but under ten times. The chain employs TRBV11-2 and TRBJ2-2; TRBD2 matches 8 bases. Germline trimming cut 3 bases from V and 4 bases from J; bases unmatched to any gene: 10. The CDR3 spans 17 residues. Germline assignment: CDR1 SGHAT and CDR2 FQNNGV. CDR3 bases: TGTGCCAGCAGCTTCCGAGCGGGAGTTGGTGGCACCGGGGAGCTGTTTTTT. It yields the protein CASSFRAGVGGTGELFF.

Many counts were recorded for this clonotype. J is TRBJ2-2 and V is TRBV19, with D hard to call. The CDR3 length is 13 residues. V shed 1 base and J shed 4 bases, with 4 bases lying between them. Germline V gene sequence: CDR1 LNHDA, CDR2 SQIVND (reference sequence). This CDR3 reads CASSIVGTGELFF. The CDR3, as DNA: TGTGCCAGTAGTATAGTGGGCACCGGGGAGCTGTTTTTT.

The V gene is TRBV11-2, the J gene TRBJ2-5; no firm D call. This CDR3 has 15 amino acids. The germline V and J ends were trimmed by 3 bases and 0 bases, with 11 bases remaining between them. Germline CDR1 reads SGHAT; CDR2 reads FQNNGV. CDR3 nucleotides: TGTGCCAGCAGCTTCCTCGGCCAGTACCAAGAGACCCAGTACTTC. Translation gives CASSFLGQYQETQYF.

Ten or more counts support this clonotype. V usage is TRBV10-3 and J usage is TRBJ2-7; unclear D gene. CDR1 ENHRY and CDR2 SYGVKD come from the germline V gene. This CDR3 region has 15 residues. Trimming took off 0 bases at V and 5 bases at J, with 14 bases between the two ends. This CDR3 is CAISESYSGIHEQYF. The DNA of the CDR3 is TGTGCCATCAGTGAGTCGTACAGTGGAATCCACGAGCAGTACTTC.

Only a few counts were recorded for this clonotype. V is TRBV15 and J is TRBJ2-5; D might be TRBD1 or TRBD2, each matching 5 bases. This CDR3 has 16 amino acids. Germline V lookup: CDR1 LNHNV, CDR2 YYDKDF (reference sequence). With 0 bases removed from V and 2 bases from J, the gap between germline ends came to 13 bases. CDR3 nucleotides: TGTGCCACCAGCAGAGATGTGGGACGCTTTCAAGAGACCCAGTACTTC. Translating it yields CATSRDVGRFQETQYF. The complete variable domain, with remaining parts taken from reference TRBV15 and TRBJ2-5, reads DAMVIQNPRYQVTQFGKPVTLSCSQTLNHNVMYWYQQKSSQAPKLLFHYYDKDFNNEADTPDNFQSRRPNTSFCFLDIRSPGLGDTAMYLCATSRDVGRFQETQYFGPGTRLLVL.